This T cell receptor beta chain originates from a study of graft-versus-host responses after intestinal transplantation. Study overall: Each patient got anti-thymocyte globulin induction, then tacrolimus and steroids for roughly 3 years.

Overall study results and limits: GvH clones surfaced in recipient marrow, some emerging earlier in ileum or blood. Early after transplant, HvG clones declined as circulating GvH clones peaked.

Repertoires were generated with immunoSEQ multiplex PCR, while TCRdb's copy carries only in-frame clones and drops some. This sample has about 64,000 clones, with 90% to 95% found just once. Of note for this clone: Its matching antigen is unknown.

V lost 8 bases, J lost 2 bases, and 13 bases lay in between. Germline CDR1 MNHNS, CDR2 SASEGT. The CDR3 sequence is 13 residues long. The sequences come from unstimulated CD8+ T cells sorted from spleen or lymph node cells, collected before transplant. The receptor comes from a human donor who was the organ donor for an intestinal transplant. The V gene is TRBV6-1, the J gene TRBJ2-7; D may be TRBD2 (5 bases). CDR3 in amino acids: CASLSAETYEQYF. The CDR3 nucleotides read TGTGCCAGCCTCTCAGCGGAAACCTACGAGCAGTACTTC.